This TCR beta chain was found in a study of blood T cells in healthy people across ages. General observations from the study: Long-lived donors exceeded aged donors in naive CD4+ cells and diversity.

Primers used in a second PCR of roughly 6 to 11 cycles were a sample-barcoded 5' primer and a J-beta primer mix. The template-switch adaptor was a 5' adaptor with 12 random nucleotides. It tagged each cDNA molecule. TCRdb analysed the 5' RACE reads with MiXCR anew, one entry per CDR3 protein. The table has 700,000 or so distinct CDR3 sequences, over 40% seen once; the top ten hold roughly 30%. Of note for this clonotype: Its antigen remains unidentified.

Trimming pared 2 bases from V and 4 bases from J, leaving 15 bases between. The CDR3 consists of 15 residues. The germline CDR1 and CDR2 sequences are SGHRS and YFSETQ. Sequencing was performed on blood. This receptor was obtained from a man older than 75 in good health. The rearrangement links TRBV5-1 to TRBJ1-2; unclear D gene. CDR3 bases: TGCGCCAGCAGCTTAAACCTACAGAAAGCCTATGGCTACACCTTC. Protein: CASSLNLQKAYGYTF.